This entry features one T cell receptor beta chain sequence. No antigen is known for it. The record originates from a study of T cell responses to AZD1222 COVID-19 vaccine. Study-level points and caveats: Unmutated variant regions reportedly attract nearly half of all spike-specific TCRs. In all cases, repertoires were sampled only after the peak T cell response. In a largely white British group with more females than males, clonal diversity was possibly underestimated. Only six people who got AZD1222 tested seropositive at baseline.

Using immunoSEQ multiplex PCR, the repertoire was profiled, and TCRdb retains in-frame clones only, with some absent. The sample shows 150,000 to 200,000 clones, 75% to 90% of them seen only once. The CDR3 is made up of 15 amino acids. From germline, CDR1 is SGHAT and CDR2 FQNNGV. Trimming left V 2 bases short and J 6 bases short, with 17 bases between. V is TRBV11-2 and J is TRBJ2-7; D is unresolved. This TCR came from an adult who received the MenACWY meningococcal vaccine as a control. The material sequenced was peripheral blood, taken 28 days after the second dose of the MenACWY control vaccine. The CDR3 DNA follows: TGTGCCAGCAGCTTATCTCTGGGTGTGTGGTTCGAGCAGTACTTC. Its translation: CASSLSLGVWFEQYF.